The sequence of this T cell receptor (beta chain) was determined in a study of response to subunit inactivated influenza vaccine. Study results and limitations: Authors proposed each seasonal influenza vaccination draws in few new T cells.

This clonotype was observed a few times. As yet, its antigen is unknown. TCRdb re-called the RT-PCR reads through MiXCR, storing one row per CDR3 protein. The sample has a few hundred thousand distinct CDR3 sequences; less than 15% are singletons. Germline lookup yields CDR1 KGHDR and CDR2 SFDVKD. J gave up 6 bases and V 4 bases, and 7 bases lay outside the gene matches. The CDR3 sequence is 15 residues long. This material consisted of PBMCs from blood, taken 11 to 12 days after vaccination. The clonotype originates from a man aged 50 or older who received an inactivated influenza vaccine. The chain is built from TRBV24-1 and TRBJ1-2; TRBD1 matches at 10 bases. This chain's CDR3 is CATSDRGQGTDGYTF. CDR3 DNA: TGTGCCACCAGTGACCGGGGACAGGGGACGGATGGCTACACCTTC.